One and the same sample provided the 16 T cell receptor beta chains below, sequenced in a study of cytomegalovirus exposure and HLA in healthy donors. Primers for the PCR totalled 60 Vbeta and 13 Jbeta. Repertoires were generated with immunoSEQ multiplex PCR, while TCRdb's copy carries only in-frame clones and drops some. The table shows 210,000 or so clones, with 76% occurring only once. Specimen: PBMCs. Receptors originate from a man between 18 and 29 years old in good health and CMV-seronegative.

The rearrangement uses TRBV6-6 and TRBJ2-3; D ambiguous. Germline loops: CDR1 MNHNY, CDR2 SVGAGI (reference sequence). V gave up 7 bases and J gave up 6 bases, with 14 bases separating them. This CDR3 contains 13 residues. The CDR3 is CASNRVDGDTQYF. For the CDR3, the DNA is TGTGCCAGCAACCGGGTAGATGGGGATACGCAGTATTTT.

This clone occurred once. The genes are TRBV9 and TRBJ1-2; the D is unclear. CDR1 is SGDLS, CDR2 YYNGEE, per germline. The V and J ends lost 1 base and 6 bases respectively, with 10 bases between them. The CDR3 extends over 13 amino acids. In nucleotides, the CDR3 is TGTGCCAGCAGCGTAAGCACAGCCAATGGCTACACCTTC. It is translated as CASSVSTANGYTF.

This clone was seen only a few times. The chain is built from TRBV19 and TRBJ2-7, with a tentative D call TRBD2 (5 bases). V lost 1 base, J lost 1 base, and 14 bases lay in between. This CDR3 is 16 amino acids long. CDR1 and CDR2 (germline): LNHDA, SQIVND (reference sequence). CDR3 in amino acids: CASSIAPRGGSYEQYF. The CDR3 region has the DNA TGTGCCAGTAGTATAGCTCCTCGCGGCGGGTCCTACGAGCAGTACTTC.

In this sample, this clone turned up once. This chain links TRBV28 with TRBJ1-1, with 9 bases identical to TRBD1. This CDR3 has 15 amino acids. Trimming removed 5 bases from V and 2 bases from J; junction bases left unmatched: 6. CDR1 is MDHEN, CDR2 SYDVKM, per germline. The CDR3 DNA is TGTGCCAGCAGTGGGGGACAGGGCAAAAACACTGAAGCTTTCTTT. This gives the protein CASSGGQGKNTEAFF.

The chain has TRBV2 and TRBJ2-1; the match to TRBD2 covers 10 bases. The length of the CDR3 is 18 residues. CDR1 and CDR2 (germline): SNHLY, FYNNEI. V lost 1 base to trimming and J lost 5 bases; unmatched junction nucleotides: 11. As DNA, the CDR3 is TGTGCCAGCAGTGAAGATTTCTCCGGACTAGCGGCCGACAATGAGCAGTTCTTC. Amino acids: CASSEDFSGLAADNEQFF.

This clone was counted only a few times. The chain couples TRBV10-2 to TRBJ1-5, with D perhaps TRBD1 (5 bases). Trimming pared 2 bases from V and 4 bases from J, leaving 6 bases between. Germline CDR1 reads WSHSY; CDR2 reads SAAADI. The CDR3 contains 13 residues. The CDR3 DNA is TGCGCCAGCAGTGAGCAGGGTAATCAGCCCCAGCATTTT. Encoded protein: CASSEQGNQPQHF.

The chain has TRBV10-3 and TRBJ2-7; TRBD1 matches at 10 bases. The CDR3 covers 16 residues. V lost 0 bases to trimming and J lost 7 bases; unmatched junction nucleotides: 9. Germline V gene sequence: CDR1 ENHRY, CDR2 SYGVKD. CDR3 amino acids: CAISESGGQGSREQYF. CDR3 in DNA: TGTGCCATCAGTGAGTCTGGGGGACAGGGGAGTCGGGAGCAGTACTTC.

This chain uses TRBV21-1 with TRBJ1-5; TRBD1 is the table's D call and was not checked against the DNA. TRBV21-1 constitutes a pseudogene. This CDR3 region has 16 residues. The DNA for the CDR3 is TGTGCCAGCAGCAAAGGTGACAGGGCCGAAGGTCGGCCCCAGCATTTT. It codes for CASSKGDRAEGRPQHF.

The rearrangement joins TRBV21-1 to TRBJ2-5; the D segment call TRBD2 is taken from the table without a DNA check. TRBV21-1 is designated a pseudogene. The CDR3 extends over 17 amino acids. The CDR3 protein is CASSKSVAGTSGREQYF. CDR3 DNA: TGTGCCAGCAGCAAAAGTGTCGCCGGGACTAGCGGGAGGGAGCAGTACTTC.

V and J are TRBV28 and TRBJ1-1; D uncertain. Per germline, CDR1 MDHEN and CDR2 SYDVKM. The germline V and J ends were trimmed by 2 bases and 0 bases, with 10 bases remaining between them. This CDR3 spans 15 amino acids. CDR3 DNA sequence: TGTGCCAGCAGTTTAGGCCCCCTTATGAACACTGAAGCTTTCTTT. It is translated as CASSLGPLMNTEAFF.

This clone was recorded a few times. The chain recombines TRBV19 with TRBJ2-7; 8 bases line up with TRBD1. This CDR3 has 13 amino acids. The J segment lost 2 bases and the V segment lost 5 bases, leaving 2 bases of the junction unmatched. Germline V lookup: CDR1 LNHDA, CDR2 SQIVND (reference sequence). CDR3: CASSPDRAYEQYF. CDR3 nucleotides: TGTGCCAGTAGTCCGGACAGGGCCTACGAGCAGTACTTC.

The CDR3: CASSPAGTGGVWSYNEQFF. CDR3 nucleotides: TGTGCCAGCAGCCCTGCTGGGACAGGGGGTGTTTGGTCCTACAATGAGCAGTTCTTC. The chain is built from TRBV7-9 and TRBJ2-1; 11 bases match TRBD1. The germline V gene encodes CDR1 SEHNR and CDR2 FQNEAQ (reference sequence). With V trimmed by 5 bases and J by 1 base, 13 bases remained unmatched. There are 19 residues in the CDR3.

CDR3 sequence: CASSVGSGADTEAFF. CDR3 DNA sequence: TGTGCCAGCAGCGTAGGATCAGGGGCTGACACTGAAGCTTTCTTT. The rearrangement links TRBV9 to TRBJ1-1; TRBD1 is a possible D gene (6 bases). Deletions cut 0 bases from V and 3 bases from J, with 12 bases between. The CDR3 is 15 amino acids. Germline-derived CDR1 and CDR2 are SGDLS and YYNGEE. Full variable domain (outside the CDR3, taken from reference TRBV9 and TRBJ1-1): DSGVTQTPKHLITATGQRVTLRCSPRSGDLSVYWYQQSLDQGLQFLIQYYNGEERAKGNILERFSAQQFPDLHSELNLSSLELGDSALYFCASSVGSGADTEAFFGQGTRLTVV.

This clone has a handful of counts. V and J are TRBV19 and TRBJ2-7; a possible D gene is TRBD2 (6 bases). V was cut by 5 bases and J by 3 bases, with 14 bases left in between. In germline, CDR1 is LNHDA, CDR2 SQIVND (reference sequence). The CDR3 is 14 amino acids. The CDR3 protein is CASSWLGGDYEQYF. The CDR3 DNA follows: TGTGCCAGTAGTTGGTTGGGGGGAGACTACGAGCAGTACTTC.

This clone turned up a few times. The rearrangement links TRBV5-1 to TRBJ2-7, with no clear D. The CDR3 covers 12 residues. V lost 4 bases to trimming and J lost 1 base, with 6 bases between them. From germline, CDR1 is SGHRS and CDR2 YFSETQ. Written as DNA, the CDR3 is TGCGCCAGCAGCCTTCCTTCCTACGAGCAGTACTTC. Its translation is CASSLPSYEQYF.

The V gene is TRBV27, the J gene TRBJ2-7, with 11 bases that match TRBD2. The V gene end was trimmed by 6 bases and the J gene end by 6 bases; junction bases not matched to a gene: 13. This CDR3 spans 16 amino acids. The V gene's germline CDR1 is MNHEY and CDR2 SMNVEV (reference sequence). The CDR3 DNA is TGTGCCAGCAGCCCGCTCGGGACTAGCGGCACGGTCGAGCAGTACTTC. Amino acids: CASSPLGTSGTVEQYF.